This T cell receptor beta chain comes out of a study of CD8 T cells in ankylosing spondylitis. Study-level findings and limits: Relatively scarce in peripheral blood, disease-linked clones were CD8+. From matched ankylosing spondylitis synovial fluid, disease-linked clones were reportedly recovered at significantly enriched levels.

Germline lookup yields CDR1 KGHDR and CDR2 SFDVKD. V trimming: 2 bases; J trimming: 4 bases; junction bases outside the gene matches: 7. This CDR3 has 17 residues. A word on this clonotype: What it binds is unknown.

MiXCR was run by TCRdb on the 5' RACE reads, yielding one entry per CDR3 protein. This sample has about 160,000 distinct CDR3 sequences, with 8.5% to 10% found just once. What was sequenced was blood, either unsorted or a sorted T cell fraction (not recorded which). The TCR was taken from a female donor with ankylosing spondylitis or in good health (not recorded which). The V gene is TRBV24-1, the J gene TRBJ2-3, with 11 bases matching TRBD2. CDR3 in DNA: TGTGCCACCAGTGATTCAACCTTAGCGGGAGGGCCAGATACGCAGTATTTT. This encodes CATSDSTLAGGPDTQYF.